One sample yielded the 30 T cell receptor beta chains listed below, sequenced in a study of blood T cell repertoires in COVID-19. Sequencing was performed with immunoSEQ multiplex PCR; in TCRdb, only in-frame clones are kept and a portion is missing. The sample consists of tens of thousands of clones, around 86% of them appearing once. Sequencing input: peripheral blood. The origin of the receptors is a human donor with active COVID-19. The donor label of this sample is uncertain.

This chain joins TRBV19 and TRBJ1-2; D not resolved. Germline values: CDR1 LNHDA, CDR2 SQIVND (reference sequence). V gave up 7 bases and J gave up 0 bases, with 18 bases separating them. There are 16 residues in the CDR3. CDR3 sequence reads: CASTEGRQRANYGYTF. The CDR3 DNA follows: TGTGCCAGTACCGAGGGCCGACAAAGAGCTAACTATGGCTACACCTTC.

The chain uses TRBV15 and TRBJ2-1, with D maybe TRBD2 (5 bases). This CDR3 spans 15 amino acids. The V and J ends lost 1 base and 6 bases respectively, with 13 bases between them. Germline CDR1 and CDR2: LNHNV and YYDKDF (reference sequence). This CDR3 reads CATSRALAAGNEQFF. As DNA, the CDR3 is TGTGCCACCAGCAGAGCTTTGGCCGCGGGCAATGAGCAGTTCTTC.

This clone was seen just once. This chain links TRBV5-6 with TRBJ1-5, with D tentatively TRBD1 (6 bases). Germline V gene lookup returns CDR1 SGHDT and CDR2 YYEEEE. Trimming left V 3 bases short and J 5 bases short, with 15 bases between. This CDR3 region has 15 residues. CDR3 residues: CASSSFTGKHQPQHF. CDR3 DNA: TGTGCCAGCAGCTCTTTCACAGGGAAGCATCAGCCCCAGCATTTT.

The chain uses TRBV5-5 and TRBJ2-4; D perhaps matches TRBD1 (6 bases). The germline V and J ends were trimmed by 3 bases and 0 bases, with 10 bases remaining between them. CDR3 length: 15 amino acids. Looked up from germline, CDR1 is SGHKS and CDR2 is YYEKEE (reference sequence). The CDR3 DNA reads as TGTGCCAGCAGCTATGGGACAATAGCCAAAAACATTCAGTACTTC. This translates into CASSYGTIAKNIQYF.

The V gene is TRBV7-2, the J gene TRBJ2-1, with TRBD2 matching over 7 bases. The CDR3 runs to 15 residues. V was pared by 1 base and J by 4 bases, with 4 bases of the junction left unmatched. The germline V gene has CDR1 SGHTA and CDR2 FQGNSA. CDR3 residues: CASSLGLAEYNEQFF. The CDR3, as DNA: TGTGCCAGCAGCTTAGGTCTAGCGGAGTACAATGAGCAGTTCTTC.

The chain uses TRBV29-1 and TRBJ1-1; no firm D call. Germline CDR1 is SQVTM and CDR2 is ANQGSEA. The CDR3 totals 12 residues. Trimming removed 5 bases at V and 2 bases at J, with 9 bases between. CDR3 protein: CSVLRGNTEAFF. The CDR3 coding sequence is TGCAGCGTTTTACGGGGAAACACTGAAGCTTTCTTT.

The V and J genes are TRBV6-2 or TRBV6-3 and TRBJ2-7, with 9 nucleotides matching TRBD2. Germline V lookup: CDR1 MNHEY, CDR2 SVGEGT. The ends lost 1 base at V and 2 bases at J; junction bases unmatched: 3. The CDR3 runs to 15 residues. CDR3 sequence (DNA): TGTGCCAGCAGTTACTTTCCTAGCGGGGCCTACGAGCAGTACTTC. Its protein product is CASSYFPSGAYEQYF.

This clone was recorded only once. The chain combines TRBV5-6 with TRBJ2-5; D is uncertain. Per the germline V gene, CDR1 is SGHDT and CDR2 is YYEEEE. V lost 1 base and J 3 bases, leaving 16 bases between the germline ends. CDR3 length: 16 amino acids. The CDR3 here is CASSLNVGQLKETQYF. Written as DNA, the CDR3 is TGTGCCAGCAGCTTGAATGTTGGGCAGCTGAAAGAGACCCAGTACTTC. Complete variable domain (other parts from reference TRBV5-6 and TRBJ2-5): DAGVTQSPTHLIKTRGQQVTLRCSPKSGHDTVSWYQQALGQGPQFIFQYYEEEERQRGNFPDRFSGHQFPNYSSELNVNALLLGDSALYLCASSLNVGQLKETQYFGPGTRLLVL.

The chain is built from TRBV19 and TRBJ2-1, with 8 bases that match TRBD1. The ends lost 1 base at V and 5 bases at J; junction bases unmatched: 7. The CDR3 runs to 16 residues. Germline V gene sequence: CDR1 LNHDA, CDR2 SQIVND (reference sequence). In DNA, the CDR3 is TGTGCCAGTAGTATAGTCGGACAGGGCTATGACAATGAGCAGTTCTTC. Translating it yields CASSIVGQGYDNEQFF.

This sequence joins TRBV5-1 and TRBJ2-2; 7 bases line up with TRBD2. CDR1 is SGHRS and CDR2 is YFSETQ in the germline V gene. The ends lost 1 base at V and 2 bases at J; junction bases unmatched: 2. The CDR3 is made up of 15 amino acids. The CDR3: CASSLPAGNTGELFF. CDR3 nucleotide sequence: TGCGCCAGCAGCTTGCCAGCGGGAAACACCGGGGAGCTGTTTTTT.

The chain uses TRBV11-2 and TRBJ2-1; D uncertain. Trimming pared 0 bases from V and 12 bases from J, leaving 15 bases between. The CDR3 loop spans 14 amino acids. CDR1 and CDR2 (germline): SGHAT, FQNNGV. The CDR3 loop is CASSLDPATGAQFF. CDR3 coding DNA: TGTGCCAGCAGCTTAGATCCAGCGACTGGTGCGCAGTTCTTC.

This rearrangement joins TRBV6-5 to TRBJ1-2; perhaps TRBD1 as D (6 bases). The CDR3 totals 13 residues. The V and J ends lost 8 bases and 0 bases respectively, with 10 bases between them. Germline V gene data show CDR1 as MNHEY and CDR2 as SVGAGI. The CDR3 DNA reads as TGTGCCAGCCGGGACATAGCTAACTATGGCTACACCTTC. Its protein product is CASRDIANYGYTF.

This clone was found once. The gene calls are TRBV5-6 and TRBJ2-3, with D tentatively TRBD1 (5 bases). Germline CDR1 SGHDT, CDR2 YYEEEE. The CDR3 extends over 16 amino acids. Trimming shortened V by 5 bases and J by 0 bases, and 16 bases separated the two germline ends. This CDR3 reads CASRLLQGISTDTQYF. The CDR3 DNA reads TGTGCCAGCAGACTCCTTCAGGGTATTAGCACAGATACGCAGTATTTT.

J is TRBJ1-1 and V is TRBV29-1, with 10 bases aligning to TRBD1. This CDR3 region has 13 residues. J lost 4 bases, V lost 1 base, and 0 bases had no gene match. Germline lookup yields CDR1 SQVTM and CDR2 ANQGSEA. The DNA of the CDR3 is TGCAGCGTTGAAGGGACAGGGGGCACTGAAGCTTTCTTT. Encoded protein: CSVEGTGGTEAFF.

The CDR3 DNA follows: TGTGCCAGCAGCGTAACGGGTGTTGGAGGGAATGGAAACACCATATATTTT. The encoded protein is CASSVTGVGGNGNTIYF. V gene TRBV9 combines with J gene TRBJ1-3; unclear D gene. This CDR3 is built from 17 residues. V shed 1 base and J shed 3 bases, with 17 bases lying between them. Germline V gene lookup returns CDR1 SGDLS and CDR2 YYNGEE.

This sequence joins TRBV19 and TRBJ1-5, with 8 bases lining up with TRBD1. CDR3 length: 13 residues. From germline, CDR1 is LNHDA and CDR2 SQIVND (reference sequence). The V gene end was trimmed by 11 bases and the J gene end by 9 bases; junction bases not matched to a gene: 12. CDR3 sequence: CASGGRSYGPQHF. In DNA form, the CDR3 reads TGTGCCTCAGGGGGCAGGTCATATGGGCCCCAGCATTTT.

The rearrangement joins TRBV19 to TRBJ2-1; 11 bases are a match to TRBD2. Germline V gene sequence: CDR1 LNHDA, CDR2 SQIVND (reference sequence). The CDR3 is made up of 15 amino acids. The V and J ends lost 6 bases and 6 bases, in that order; junction bases with no gene match: 7. The CDR3 nucleotides are TGTGCCAGTAGCCGACTAGCGGGAACCCCCAATGAGCAGTTCTTC. Protein product: CASSRLAGTPNEQFF.

The J gene is TRBJ2-3, the V gene TRBV29-1, with 10 bases matching TRBD2. Germline loops: CDR1 SQVTM, CDR2 ANQGSEA. J gave up 3 bases and V 4 bases, and 10 bases lay outside the gene matches. There are 16 residues in the CDR3. CDR3 in DNA: TGCAGCGTTGTGGAGGCTAGCGGGAGTAGGACAGATACGCAGTATTTT. Translation: CSVVEASGSRTDTQYF.

This clone showed up just once. The rearrangement links TRBV28 to TRBJ2-6, with a tentative D call TRBD1 (6 bases). V shed 5 bases and J shed 0 bases, with 14 bases lying between them. This CDR3 is built from 17 residues. Germline CDR1 and CDR2: MDHEN and SYDVKM. CDR3 nucleotides: TGTGCCAGCAGTCTACAGGGAAGACTCTCTGGGGCCAACGTCCTGACTTTC. Protein product: CASSLQGRLSGANVLTF.

The chain carries TRBV9 and TRBJ2-7; TRBD1 matches at 7 bases. V gave up 2 bases and J gave up 11 bases; unmatched junction bases: 10. Germline V gives CDR1 SGDLS, CDR2 YYNGEE. The CDR3 loop spans 13 amino acids. The CDR3 loop reads CASSVAETGPEYF. The CDR3 DNA reads as TGTGCCAGCAGCGTCGCGGAGACAGGGCCAGAGTACTTC.

The table lists this clone with a few counts. J is TRBJ2-7 and V is TRBV28; TRBD1 matches 7 bases. Unmatched junction bases numbered 14, after V lost 6 bases and J lost 0 bases. Germline V lookup: CDR1 MDHEN, CDR2 SYDVKM. The CDR3 is made up of 17 amino acids. The CDR3 loop is CASRPWARQGSSYEQYF. The CDR3 DNA follows: TGTGCCAGCAGACCCTGGGCCCGACAGGGATCCTCCTACGAGCAGTACTTC.

The chain is built from TRBV18 and TRBJ1-5; 7 nucleotides match TRBD1. Losses at the gene ends were 3 bases for V and 0 bases for J; bases not matched to a gene: 8. This CDR3 region has 17 residues. The germline CDR1 and CDR2 sequences are KGHSH and LQKENI. CDR3: CASSPLDRDNSNQPQHF. The CDR3 bases are TGTGCCAGCTCACCCCTCGACAGGGATAATAGCAATCAGCCCCAGCATTTT.

The chain carries TRBV14 and TRBJ2-3, with a tentative D call TRBD2 (5 bases). The CDR3 is 13 amino acids. The germline CDR1 and CDR2 sequences are SGHDN and FVKESK. The V and J ends lost 4 bases and 6 bases respectively, with 11 bases between them. In nucleotides, the CDR3 is TGTGCCAGCAGCCGGATTGGGGAGGATACGCAGTATTTT. It specifies CASSRIGEDTQYF.

The J gene is TRBJ2-3, the V gene TRBV19; 8 positions agree with TRBD2. The CDR3 runs 13 residues. Trimming took 5 bases from V and 5 from J; bases not matched to a gene: 3. Germline V lookup: CDR1 LNHDA, CDR2 SQIVND (reference sequence). CDR3 in amino acids: CASSDSGRDTQYF. CDR3 in DNA: TGTGCCAGTAGTGACAGCGGGAGAGATACGCAGTATTTT.

This clone came up a few times. This chain uses TRBV5-1 with TRBJ1-5; D possibly corresponds to TRBD1 (6 bases). The ends were cut back, 0 bases at V and 2 bases at J, with 12 bases in the middle. Germline V gene sequence: CDR1 SGHRS, CDR2 YFSETQ. The CDR3 has 16 residues. CDR3 sequence (DNA): TGCGCCAGCAGCTTGGGAACAGGGAAGGGCAATCAGCCCCAGCATTTT. It yields the protein CASSLGTGKGNQPQHF.

This CDR3 is CASSPSRNTIYF. The CDR3 bases are TGTGCCAGCAGCCCAAGCCGAAACACCATATATTTT. The gene calls are TRBV11-3 and TRBJ1-3, with D unclear. The CDR3 is 12 residues long. CDR1 and CDR2 from the germline V gene are SGHNT and YENEEA. Between the trimmed V and J ends, which lost 5 bases and 5 bases, there was a span of 7 bases.

The chain carries TRBV5-1 and TRBJ1-1; TRBD1 might be the D (6 bases). CDR3 length equals 14 residues. Germline V lookup: CDR1 SGHRS, CDR2 YFSETQ. Trimming shortened V by 4 bases and J by 5 bases, and 15 bases separated the two germline ends. The DNA of the CDR3 is TGCGCCAGCAGCGCCTTACAGGGTGAGACTGAAGCTTTCTTT. It is translated as CASSALQGETEAFF.

This chain connects TRBV14 to TRBJ1-6; no firm D call. Germline V gene sequence: CDR1 SGHDN, CDR2 FVKESK. The CDR3 runs 13 residues. Between the trimmed V and J ends, which lost 2 bases and 5 bases, there was a span of 4 bases. The CDR3 is CASSQLDNSPLHF. In nucleotides, the CDR3 is TGTGCCAGCAGCCAACTAGATAATTCACCCCTCCACTTT.

The V call is TRBV7-2, the J call TRBJ2-2, with no clear D. Germline lookup yields CDR1 SGHTA and CDR2 FQGNSA. This CDR3 is 16 amino acids long. The V end lost 0 bases, the J end lost 5 bases, and 13 bases lay between the germline ends. This chain's CDR3 is CASSLASASATGELFF. For the CDR3, the DNA is TGTGCCAGCAGCTTAGCATCGGCTAGTGCTACCGGGGAGCTGTTTTTT. Full variable domain (outside the CDR3, taken from reference TRBV7-2 and TRBJ2-2): GAGVSQSPSNKVTEKGKDVELRCDPISGHTALYWYRQSLGQGLEFLIYFQGNSAPDKSGLPSDRFSAERTGGSVSTLTIQRTQQEDSAVYLCASSLASASATGELFFGEGSRLTVL.

The rearrangement links TRBV12-5 to TRBJ2-5; 11 bases map to TRBD2. CDR1 LGHNT and CDR2 FRNRAP come from the germline V gene. The CDR3 is 14 residues long. V was pared by 5 bases and J by 4 bases, with 3 bases of the junction left unmatched. CDR3: CASGLGTSGETQYF. CDR3 in DNA: TGTGCTAGTGGTCTCGGGACTAGCGGAGAGACCCAGTACTTC.